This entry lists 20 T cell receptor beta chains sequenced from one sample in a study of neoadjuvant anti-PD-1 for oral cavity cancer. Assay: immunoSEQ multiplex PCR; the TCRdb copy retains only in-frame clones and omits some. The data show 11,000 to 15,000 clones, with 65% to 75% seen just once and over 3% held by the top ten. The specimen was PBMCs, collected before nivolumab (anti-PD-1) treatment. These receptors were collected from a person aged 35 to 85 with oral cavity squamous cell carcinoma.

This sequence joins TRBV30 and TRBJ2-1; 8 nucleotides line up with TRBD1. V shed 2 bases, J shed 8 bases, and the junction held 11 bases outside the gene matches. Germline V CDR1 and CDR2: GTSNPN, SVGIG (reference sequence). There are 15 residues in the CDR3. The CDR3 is CAWSTQTGEGDEQFF. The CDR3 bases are TGTGCCTGGAGTACCCAGACAGGGGAAGGGGATGAGCAGTTCTTC. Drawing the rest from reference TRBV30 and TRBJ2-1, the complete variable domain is SQTIHQWPATLVQPVGSPLSLECTVEGTSNPNLYWYRQAAGRGLQLLFYSVGIGQISSEVPQNLSASRPQDRQFILSSKKLLLSDSGFYLCAWSTQTGEGDEQFFGPGTRLTVL.

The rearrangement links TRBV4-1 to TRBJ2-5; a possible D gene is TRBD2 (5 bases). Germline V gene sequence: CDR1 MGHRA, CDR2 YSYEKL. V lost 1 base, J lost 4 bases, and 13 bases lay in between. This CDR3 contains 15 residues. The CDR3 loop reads CASSQGRRYGETQYF. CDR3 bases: TGCGCCAGCAGCCAAGGTCGGAGGTACGGAGAGACCCAGTACTTC.

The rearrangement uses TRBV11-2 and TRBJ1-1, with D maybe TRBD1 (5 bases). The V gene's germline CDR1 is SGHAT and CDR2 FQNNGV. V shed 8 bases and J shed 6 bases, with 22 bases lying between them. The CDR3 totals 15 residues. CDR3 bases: TGTGCCAGCCGACTTCTGGGGCGCCGAGTCGCTGAAGCTTTCTTT. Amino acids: CASRLLGRRVAEAFF.

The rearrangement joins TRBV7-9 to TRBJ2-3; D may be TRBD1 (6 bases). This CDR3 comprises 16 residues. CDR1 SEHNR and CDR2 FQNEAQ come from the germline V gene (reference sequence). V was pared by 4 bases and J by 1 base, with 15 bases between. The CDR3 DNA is TGTGCCAGCAGCTCCTGGACAGCGTCTGGCACAGATACGCAGTATTTT. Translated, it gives CASSSWTASGTDTQYF.

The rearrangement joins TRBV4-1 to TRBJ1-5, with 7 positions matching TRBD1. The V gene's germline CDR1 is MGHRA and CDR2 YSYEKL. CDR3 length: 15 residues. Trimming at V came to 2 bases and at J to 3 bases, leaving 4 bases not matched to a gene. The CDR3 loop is CASSQSTGFNQPQHF. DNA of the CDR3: TGCGCCAGCAGCCAATCGACAGGGTTCAATCAGCCCCAGCATTTT.

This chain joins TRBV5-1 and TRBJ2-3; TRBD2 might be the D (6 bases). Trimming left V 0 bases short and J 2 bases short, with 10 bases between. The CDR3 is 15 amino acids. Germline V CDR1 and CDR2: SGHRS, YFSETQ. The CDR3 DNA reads TGCGCCAGCAGCTTGGGACTAGACCTCACAGATACGCAGTATTTT. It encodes CASSLGLDLTDTQYF.

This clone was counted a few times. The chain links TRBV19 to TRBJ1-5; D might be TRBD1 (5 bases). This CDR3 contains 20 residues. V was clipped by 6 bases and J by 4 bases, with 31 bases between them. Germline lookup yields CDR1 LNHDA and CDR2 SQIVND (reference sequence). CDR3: CASRCPRTRGENGENQPQHF. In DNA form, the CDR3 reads TGTGCCAGTAGATGCCCCCGGACAAGAGGGGAAAATGGGGAAAATCAGCCCCAGCATTTT.

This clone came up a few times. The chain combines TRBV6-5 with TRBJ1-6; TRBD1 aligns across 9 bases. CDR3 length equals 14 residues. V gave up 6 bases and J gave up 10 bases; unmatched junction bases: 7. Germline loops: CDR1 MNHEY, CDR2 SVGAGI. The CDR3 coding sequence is TGTGCCAGCAGGCGGACAGGGGTGGGATCACCCCTCCACTTT. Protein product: CASRRTGVGSPLHF.

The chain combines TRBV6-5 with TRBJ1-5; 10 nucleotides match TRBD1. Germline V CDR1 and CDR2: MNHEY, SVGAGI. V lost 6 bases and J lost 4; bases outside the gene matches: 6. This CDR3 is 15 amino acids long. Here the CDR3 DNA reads TGTGCCAGCAGCTCCCGGACAGGGGGTAATCAGCCCCAGCATTTT. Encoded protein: CASSSRTGGNQPQHF.

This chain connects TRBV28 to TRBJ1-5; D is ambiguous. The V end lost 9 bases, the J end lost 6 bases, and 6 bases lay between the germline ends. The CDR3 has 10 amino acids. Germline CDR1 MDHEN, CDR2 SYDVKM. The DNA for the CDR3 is TGTGCCAGGACTGTTCAGCCCCAGCATTTT. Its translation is CARTVQPQHF.

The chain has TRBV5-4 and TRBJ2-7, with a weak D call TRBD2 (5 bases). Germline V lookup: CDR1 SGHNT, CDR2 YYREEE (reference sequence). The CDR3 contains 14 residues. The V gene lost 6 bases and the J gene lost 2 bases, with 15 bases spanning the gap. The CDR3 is CASTRSDGAYEQYF. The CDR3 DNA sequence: TGTGCCAGCACAAGATCGGACGGGGCCTACGAGCAGTACTTC.

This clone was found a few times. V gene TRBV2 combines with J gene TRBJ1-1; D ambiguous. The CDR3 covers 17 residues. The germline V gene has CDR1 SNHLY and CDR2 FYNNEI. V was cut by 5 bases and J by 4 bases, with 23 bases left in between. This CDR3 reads CASSFPLRDTEVTEAFF. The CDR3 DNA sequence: TGTGCCAGCAGTTTTCCCCTACGGGATACAGAAGTCACTGAAGCTTTCTTT.

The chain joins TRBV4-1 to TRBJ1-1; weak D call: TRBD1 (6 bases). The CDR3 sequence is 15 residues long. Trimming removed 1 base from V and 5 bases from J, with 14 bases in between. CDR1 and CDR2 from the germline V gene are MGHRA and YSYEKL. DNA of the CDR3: TGCGCCAGCAGCCAAGTCGCACAGGGTGAAACTGAAGCTTTCTTT. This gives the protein CASSQVAQGETEAFF.

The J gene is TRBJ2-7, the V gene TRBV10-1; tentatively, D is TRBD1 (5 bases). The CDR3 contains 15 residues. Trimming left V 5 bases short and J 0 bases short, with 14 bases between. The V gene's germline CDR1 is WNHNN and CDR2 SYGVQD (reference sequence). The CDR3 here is CASSTTGPSSYEQYF. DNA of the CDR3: TGCGCCAGCAGTACAACAGGACCGAGCTCCTACGAGCAGTACTTC.

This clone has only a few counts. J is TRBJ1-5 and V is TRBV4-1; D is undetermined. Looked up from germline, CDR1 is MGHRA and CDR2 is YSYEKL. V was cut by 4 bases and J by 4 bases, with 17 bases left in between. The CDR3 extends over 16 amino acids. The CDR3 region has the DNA TGCGCCAGCAGCCCACTGACGGCAACTCCAAATCAGCCCCAGCATTTT. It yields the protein CASSPLTATPNQPQHF.

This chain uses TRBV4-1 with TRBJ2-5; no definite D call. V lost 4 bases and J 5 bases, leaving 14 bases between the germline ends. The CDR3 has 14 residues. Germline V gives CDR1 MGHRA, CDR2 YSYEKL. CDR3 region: CASSPVGPGETQYF. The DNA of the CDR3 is TGCGCCAGCAGCCCCGTAGGGCCCGGGGAGACCCAGTACTTC.

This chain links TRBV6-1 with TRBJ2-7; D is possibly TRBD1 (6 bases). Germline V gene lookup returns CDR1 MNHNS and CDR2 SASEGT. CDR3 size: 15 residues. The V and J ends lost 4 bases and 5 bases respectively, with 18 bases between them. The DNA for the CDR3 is TGTGCCAGCAGTGTCCTACAGGGCGGTCAAGACGAGCAGTACTTC. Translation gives CASSVLQGGQDEQYF.

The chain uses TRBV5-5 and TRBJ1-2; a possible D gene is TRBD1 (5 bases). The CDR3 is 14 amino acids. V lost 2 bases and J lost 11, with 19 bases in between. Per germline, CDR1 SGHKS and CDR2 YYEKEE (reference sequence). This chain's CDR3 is CASSFYGAAAEYTF. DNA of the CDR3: TGTGCCAGCAGCTTCTATGGGGCCGCCGCTGAGTACACCTTC.

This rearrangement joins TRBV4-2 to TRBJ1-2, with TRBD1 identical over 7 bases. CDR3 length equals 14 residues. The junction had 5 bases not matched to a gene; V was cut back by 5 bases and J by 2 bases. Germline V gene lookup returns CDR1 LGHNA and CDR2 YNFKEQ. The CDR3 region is CASSSGQENYGYTF. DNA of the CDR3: TGTGCCAGCAGCTCCGGACAGGAGAACTATGGCTACACCTTC.

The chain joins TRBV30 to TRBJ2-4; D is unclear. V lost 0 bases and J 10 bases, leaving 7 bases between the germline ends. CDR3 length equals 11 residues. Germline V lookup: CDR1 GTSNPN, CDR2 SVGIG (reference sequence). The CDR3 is CAWSVESIQYF. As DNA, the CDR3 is TGTGCCTGGAGTGTGGAGAGTATTCAGTACTTC.